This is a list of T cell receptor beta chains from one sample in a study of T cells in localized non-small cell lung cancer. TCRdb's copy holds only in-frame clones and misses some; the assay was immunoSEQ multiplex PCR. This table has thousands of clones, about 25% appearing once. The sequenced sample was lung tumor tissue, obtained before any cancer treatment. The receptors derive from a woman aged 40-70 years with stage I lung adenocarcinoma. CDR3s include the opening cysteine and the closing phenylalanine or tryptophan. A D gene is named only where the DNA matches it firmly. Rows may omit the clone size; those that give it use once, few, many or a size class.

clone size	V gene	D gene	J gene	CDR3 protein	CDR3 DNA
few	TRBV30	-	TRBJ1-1	CAWSVNKGSTEAFF	TGTGCCTGGAGTGTAAACAAGGGGAGCACTGAAGCTTTCTTT
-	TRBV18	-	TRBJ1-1	CASSPPGWTEAFF	TGTGCCAGCTCTCCCCCGGGTTGGACTGAAGCTTTCTTT
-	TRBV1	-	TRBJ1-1	CASSQDRAEAFF	TGCGCCAGCAGCCAAGATCGGGCGGAAGCTTTCTTT
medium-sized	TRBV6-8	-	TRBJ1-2	CASSATDWVGYTF	TGTGCCAGCAGTGCGACTGATTGGGTTGGCTACACCTTC
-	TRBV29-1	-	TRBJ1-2	CSVESGGVGYTF	TGCAGCGTTGAATCGGGGGGAGTGGGCTACACCTTC
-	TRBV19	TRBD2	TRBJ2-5	CASRGLAGVQETQYF	TGTGCCAGTAGAGGACTAGCGGGGGTACAAGAGACCCAGTACTTC
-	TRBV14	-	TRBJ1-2	CASSQTWGYGYTF	TGTGCCAGCAGCCAAACGTGGGGCTATGGCTACACCTTC
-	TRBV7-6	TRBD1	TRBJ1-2	CASSSGQGIYGYTF	TGTGCCAGCAGCTCGGGACAGGGTATCTATGGCTACACCTTC
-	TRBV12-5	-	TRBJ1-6	CASGLVAGGETPLHF	TGTGCTAGTGGTTTGGTCGCGGGAGGGGAGACACCCCTCCACTTT
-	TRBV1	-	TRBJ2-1	CASSHLDSSSYNEQFF	TGCGCCAGCAGCCACTTGGACAGCAGCTCCTACAATGAGCAGTTCTTC